The entry below describes one T cell receptor (beta chain). With 0 bases removed from V and 6 bases from J, the gap between germline ends came to 12 bases. CDR3 length: 14 amino acids. In germline, CDR1 is MGHDK, CDR2 SYGVNS. TCRdb reanalysed the RACE reads using MiXCR and keeps one entry per CDR3 protein. The sample holds 60,000 to 80,000 distinct CDR3 sequences, 32% seen once. The sample belongs to a study of human T cells and chemical hapten exposure. Study as a whole: The patients, most of them female, presented with alopecia areata, totalis or universalis.

Time point noted: patch test 1, 2 weeks after DPC sensitization. The treatment is: therapeutic diphenylcyclopropenone sensitization with weekly scalp DPC. The clonotype originates from a man between 40 and 49 years old with alopecia areata. Some clones in this sample may be carry-over from other donors' samples. V is TRBV25-1 and J is TRBJ2-7; a possible D gene is TRBD1 (5 bases). The sample consisted of whole blood, taken in connection with sensitization to the hapten diphenylcyclopropenone (DPC). The CDR3 DNA reads TGTGCCAGCAGTGAATATTACGGACAAGCCGAGCAGTACTTC. Amino acids: CASSEYYGQAEQYF.